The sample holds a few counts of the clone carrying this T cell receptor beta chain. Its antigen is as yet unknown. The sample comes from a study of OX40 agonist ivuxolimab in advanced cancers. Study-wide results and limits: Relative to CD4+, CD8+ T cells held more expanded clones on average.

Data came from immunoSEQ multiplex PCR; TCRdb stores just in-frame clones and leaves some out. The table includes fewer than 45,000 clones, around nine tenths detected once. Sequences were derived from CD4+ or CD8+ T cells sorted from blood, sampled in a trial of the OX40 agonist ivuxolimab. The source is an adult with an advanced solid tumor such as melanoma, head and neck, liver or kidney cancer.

The DNA of the CDR3 is TGTGCCAGTACACAAACAGGGTCGGGGAACACTGAAGCTTTCTTT. Protein: CASTQTGSGNTEAFF. The chain employs TRBV25-1 and TRBJ1-1; weak D call: TRBD1 (6 bases). Trimming took off 9 bases at V and 1 base at J, with 18 bases between the two ends. The germline V gene has CDR1 MGHDK and CDR2 SYGVNS. CDR3 length: 15 residues.